Listed below are T cell receptor beta chains from one sample, sequenced in a study of T-cell reconstitution after alpha-beta-depleted transplantation in children. MiXCR, applied by TCRdb to the PCR reads, yields one record per CDR3 protein. This repertoire shows around 700,000 distinct CDR3 sequences, around 12% found once; its top ten account for roughly 0.77%. The specimen was PBMCs, collected before TCRalphabeta/CD19-depleted stem cell transplant. These TCRs come from a girl aged 2 to 9 with congenital amegakaryocytic thrombocytopenia, due to receive a stem cell transplant. Both conserved end residues are part of each CDR3. The order of the fields is J gene, D gene, clone size, V gene, CDR3 protein, CDR3 DNA. D genes are given only for firm matches. Not every row has a clone size; where given, it reads once, few, many or a size class.

j_gene: TRBJ2-7
d_gene: -
abundance: many
v_gene: TRBV5-6
CDR3aa: CASSLFWGYSYEQYF
CDR3nt: TGTGCCAGCAGCTTGTTCTGGGGATACTCCTACGAGCAGTACTTC

j_gene: TRBJ2-7
d_gene: TRBD2
abundance: few
v_gene: TRBV20-1
CDR3aa: CSARSSTGTSGRVPAYEQYF
CDR3nt: TGCAGTGCTAGAAGCTCAACCGGGACTAGCGGGAGGGTTCCCGCCTACGAGCAGTACTTC

j_gene: TRBJ2-7
d_gene: -
abundance: -
v_gene: TRBV2
CDR3aa: CASRKPASYEQYF
CDR3nt: TGTGCCAGTAGGAAGCCGGCGTCGTACGAGCAGTACTTC

j_gene: TRBJ2-7
d_gene: -
abundance: -
v_gene: TRBV11-2
CDR3aa: CASSLGFLYEQYF
CDR3nt: TGTGCCAGCAGCTTAGGATTCCTCTACGAGCAGTACTTC

j_gene: TRBJ1-6
d_gene: -
abundance: many
v_gene: TRBV12-3/TRBV12-4
CDR3aa: CASSLRGASPPLHF
CDR3nt: TGTGCCAGCAGTTTAAGGGGGGCCTCTCCGCCCCTCCACTTT

j_gene: TRBJ2-1
d_gene: -
abundance: many
v_gene: TRBV27
CDR3aa: CASRRGVLFF
CDR3nt: TGTGCCAGCCGCAGAGGAGTCCTGTTCTTC

j_gene: TRBJ2-7
d_gene: -
abundance: few
v_gene: TRBV10-3
CDR3aa: CAISEEGREQYF
CDR3nt: TGTGCCATCAGTGAAGAGGGTCGGGAGCAGTACTTC

j_gene: TRBJ2-7
d_gene: -
abundance: -
v_gene: TRBV29-1
CDR3aa: CSAETEANYEQYF
CDR3nt: TGCAGCGCCGAGACAGAAGCCAACTACGAGCAGTACTTC

j_gene: TRBJ2-1
d_gene: TRBD2
abundance: many
v_gene: TRBV11-2
CDR3aa: CASSSPTSGRHNEQFF
CDR3nt: TGTGCCAGCAGTTCCCCGACTAGCGGGAGGCACAATGAGCAGTTCTTC

j_gene: TRBJ1-1
d_gene: -
abundance: many
v_gene: TRBV2
CDR3aa: CASRHTGNTEAFF
CDR3nt: TGTGCCAGCAGACACACAGGGAACACTGAAGCTTTCTTT

j_gene: TRBJ2-3
d_gene: -
abundance: many
v_gene: TRBV10-1
CDR3aa: CASSENPSLTDTQYF
CDR3nt: TGCGCCAGCAGTGAGAACCCTAGCCTCACAGATACGCAGTATTTT

j_gene: TRBJ2-1
d_gene: TRBD2
abundance: -
v_gene: TRBV5-1
CDR3aa: CASSLGLAGLDNEQFF
CDR3nt: TGCGCCAGCAGCCTGGGTCTAGCGGGGTTGGATAATGAGCAGTTCTTC

j_gene: TRBJ2-1
d_gene: -
abundance: many
v_gene: TRBV27
CDR3aa: CASSYTTGEQFF
CDR3nt: TGTGCCAGCAGTTACACTACCGGCGAGCAGTTCTTC

j_gene: TRBJ2-7
d_gene: TRBD1
abundance: -
v_gene: TRBV29-1
CDR3aa: CSVEDRGLAYEQYF
CDR3nt: TGCAGCGTTGAAGATAGGGGGCTGGCCTACGAGCAGTACTTC

j_gene: TRBJ1-2
d_gene: -
abundance: -
v_gene: TRBV20-1
CDR3aa: CCAHGPGVIWASAGYTF
CDR3nt: TGCTGTGCCCACGGGCCGGGGGTAATCTGGGCCAGCGCTGGCTACACCTTC

j_gene: TRBJ2-7
d_gene: TRBD2
abundance: many
v_gene: TRBV29-1
CDR3aa: CSVEFAGVPYEQYF
CDR3nt: TGCAGCGTTGAGTTCGCGGGAGTTCCCTACGAGCAGTACTTC

j_gene: TRBJ1-2
d_gene: -
abundance: -
v_gene: TRBV5-4
CDR3aa: CASSLVQRTDYGYTF
CDR3nt: TGTGCCAGCAGCTTGGTGCAAAGGACAGACTATGGCTACACCTTC

j_gene: TRBJ2-7
d_gene: TRBD2
abundance: many
v_gene: TRBV7-8
CDR3aa: CASSLVRPGGINEQYF
CDR3nt: TGTGCCAGCAGCTTAGTTCGTCCGGGAGGAATTAACGAGCAGTACTTC

j_gene: TRBJ2-2
d_gene: -
abundance: many
v_gene: TRBV29-1
CDR3aa: CSALAKTGELFF
CDR3nt: TGCAGCGCCCTGGCTAAGACCGGGGAGCTGTTTTTT

j_gene: TRBJ2-1
d_gene: -
abundance: many
v_gene: TRBV20-1
CDR3aa: CSAIRGTSYNEQFF
CDR3nt: TGCAGTGCTATCAGGGGTACGTCCTACAATGAGCAGTTCTTC

j_gene: TRBJ1-5
d_gene: -
abundance: many
v_gene: TRBV28
CDR3aa: CASSLSGQPQHF
CDR3nt: TGTGCCAGCAGTTTATCGGGTCAGCCCCAGCATTTT

j_gene: TRBJ2-5
d_gene: -
abundance: few
v_gene: TRBV9
CDR3aa: CASSTGESETQYF
CDR3nt: TGTGCCAGCAGCACCGGGGAGTCAGAGACCCAGTACTTC

j_gene: TRBJ2-3
d_gene: TRBD2
abundance: -
v_gene: TRBV7-9
CDR3aa: CASSPRPGTSETDTQYF
CDR3nt: TGTGCCAGCAGCCCAAGACCCGGGACTAGCGAGACAGATACGCAGTATTTT

j_gene: TRBJ2-7
d_gene: -
abundance: many
v_gene: TRBV20-1
CDR3aa: CSARAPGLEQYF
CDR3nt: TGCAGTGCTAGGGCCCCTGGGTTAGAGCAGTACTTC

j_gene: TRBJ2-3
d_gene: -
abundance: many
v_gene: TRBV12-3/TRBV12-4
CDR3aa: CASGSDTQYF
CDR3nt: TGTGCCAGCGGTTCAGATACGCAGTATTTT

j_gene: TRBJ2-2
d_gene: -
abundance: -
v_gene: TRBV5-1
CDR3aa: CATRDRANTGELFF
CDR3nt: TGCGCCACCAGAGACAGAGCGAACACCGGGGAGCTGTTTTTT

j_gene: TRBJ2-7
d_gene: -
abundance: many
v_gene: TRBV5-1
CDR3aa: CASSLELDYEQYF
CDR3nt: TGCGCCAGCAGCTTGGAGCTCGATTACGAGCAGTACTTC

j_gene: TRBJ2-1
d_gene: -
abundance: many
v_gene: TRBV29-1
CDR3aa: CSVDDSSMRGEQFF
CDR3nt: TGCAGCGTTGATGATTCCTCCATGAGGGGTGAGCAGTTCTTC

j_gene: TRBJ2-2
d_gene: -
abundance: few
v_gene: TRBV5-1
CDR3aa: CASSLLADPTGELFF
CDR3nt: TGCGCCAGCAGCTTGTTGGCCGACCCGACCGGGGAGCTGTTTTTT

j_gene: TRBJ1-1
d_gene: -
abundance: -
v_gene: TRBV7-9
CDR3aa: CASTLGGYTEAFF
CDR3nt: TGTGCCAGCACCCTAGGGGGGTACACTGAAGCTTTCTTT

j_gene: TRBJ1-5
d_gene: TRBD1
abundance: many
v_gene: TRBV28
CDR3aa: CATGTGQGYNQPQHF
CDR3nt: TGTGCCACCGGGACAGGTCAAGGGTACAATCAGCCCCAGCATTTT

j_gene: TRBJ2-4
d_gene: -
abundance: -
v_gene: TRBV19
CDR3aa: CASKAGNIQYF
CDR3nt: TGTGCCAGTAAGGCGGGGAACATTCAGTACTTC

j_gene: TRBJ2-2
d_gene: -
abundance: many
v_gene: TRBV29-1
CDR3aa: CSVRLGGFAGELFF
CDR3nt: TGCAGCGTTAGACTAGGCGGTTTCGCCGGGGAGCTGTTTTTT

j_gene: TRBJ2-7
d_gene: -
abundance: few
v_gene: TRBV28
CDR3aa: CASSPPALGGNEQYF
CDR3nt: TGTGCCAGCAGTCCACCGGCTTTAGGGGGAAACGAGCAGTACTTC

j_gene: TRBJ2-5
d_gene: TRBD1
abundance: many
v_gene: TRBV20-1
CDR3aa: CSARPGQGLQETQYF
CDR3nt: TGCAGTGCTAGGCCTGGACAGGGCTTACAAGAGACCCAGTACTTC

j_gene: TRBJ2-2
d_gene: -
abundance: few
v_gene: TRBV5-1
CDR3aa: CASSLTGGSNTGELFF
CDR3nt: TGCGCCAGCAGCTTGACCGGGGGATCTAACACCGGGGAGCTGTTTTTT

j_gene: TRBJ2-4
d_gene: TRBD2
abundance: many
v_gene: TRBV20-1
CDR3aa: CSARTYVGGDKNIQYF
CDR3nt: TGCAGTGCTAGAACGTATGTGGGAGGGGACAAAAACATTCAGTACTTC

j_gene: TRBJ2-7
d_gene: TRBD2
abundance: many
v_gene: TRBV20-1
CDR3aa: CSARPGLADSYEQYF
CDR3nt: TGCAGTGCTAGACCGGGACTAGCGGACTCCTACGAGCAGTACTTC

j_gene: TRBJ2-3
d_gene: TRBD2
abundance: many
v_gene: TRBV10-3
CDR3aa: CAISKTLTSGRPSDTQYF
CDR3nt: TGTGCCATCAGCAAAACCTTGACTAGCGGGAGGCCTTCAGATACGCAGTATTTT

j_gene: TRBJ2-3
d_gene: -
abundance: many
v_gene: TRBV20-1
CDR3aa: CSASGDTTDTQYF
CDR3nt: TGCAGTGCCAGCGGCGATACCACAGATACGCAGTATTTT

j_gene: TRBJ2-7
d_gene: -
abundance: once
v_gene: TRBV20-1
CDR3aa: CSASRGVGTLLGDEQYF
CDR3nt: TGCAGTGCTAGTAGGGGGGTCGGCACCCTCCTGGGGGACGAGCAGTACTTC

j_gene: TRBJ2-3
d_gene: TRBD2
abundance: -
v_gene: TRBV20-1
CDR3aa: CSARDVGRSTDTQYF
CDR3nt: TGCAGTGCTAGAGATGTCGGGAGGTCGACAGATACGCAGTATTTT